A single sample is the source of the 16 T cell receptor beta chains below, sequenced in a study of OX40 agonist ivuxolimab in advanced cancers. Some clones are missing from TCRdb's copy, which holds only in-frame ones; the method was immunoSEQ multiplex PCR. The table has 25,000 to 35,000 clones, approximately 83% seen once. Sequenced material: CD4+ or CD8+ T cells sorted from blood, taken in a trial of the OX40 agonist ivuxolimab. These TCRs come from an adult with an advanced solid tumor such as melanoma, head and neck, liver or kidney cancer.

This clone has a handful of counts. The chain carries TRBV2 and TRBJ2-7, with 8 bases identical to TRBD1. V shed 8 bases and J 4 bases; nucleotides not matched to a gene: 4. Looked up from germline, CDR1 is SNHLY and CDR2 is FYNNEI. CDR3 size: 12 residues. In nucleotides, the CDR3 is TGTGCCAGCGGGACAGGATTTTACGAGCAGTACTTC. It codes for CASGTGFYEQYF.

This clone was seen more than once but under ten times. The genes are TRBV6-1 and TRBJ2-1; D ambiguous. Germline V gene lookup returns CDR1 MNHNS and CDR2 SASEGT. Trimming took off 3 bases at V and 14 bases at J, with 11 bases between the two ends. The CDR3 runs to 11 residues. CDR3 bases: TGTGCCAGCAGTGATCTGTCTTGGGAGTTCTTC. Residues: CASSDLSWEFF.

Here the CDR3 DNA reads TGTGCCAGCAGCGCCCAGTTCGGGCGGCAGGACAATGAGCAGTTCTTC. It codes for CASSAQFGRQDNEQFF. The chain recombines TRBV7-6 with TRBJ2-1; D remains unclear. Trimming pared 5 bases from V and 5 bases from J, leaving 19 bases between. CDR1 and CDR2 from the germline V gene are SGHVS and FNYEAQ. The CDR3 extends over 16 amino acids.

The rearrangement links TRBV4-1 to TRBJ2-3, with D hard to call. From germline, CDR1 is MGHRA and CDR2 YSYEKL. Trimming shortened V by 6 bases and J by 3 bases, and 4 bases separated the two germline ends. The CDR3 is 11 residues long. In nucleotides, the CDR3 is TGCGCCAGCAGAGCGACAGATACGCAGTATTTT. It yields the protein CASRATDTQYF.

The chain joins TRBV5-1 to TRBJ1-5; D gene unclear. The CDR3 loop spans 15 amino acids. Trimming removed 4 bases from V and 0 bases from J, with 11 bases in between. Germline CDR1 reads SGHRS; CDR2 reads YFSETQ. The CDR3 nucleotides are TGCGCCAGCAGCCCAGGACGGAATAGCAATCAGCCCCAGCATTTT. It is translated as CASSPGRNSNQPQHF.

The genes are TRBV6-6 and TRBJ1-5; D not certain. This CDR3 comprises 15 residues. Germline values: CDR1 MNHNY, CDR2 SVGAGI (reference sequence). V lost 0 bases, J lost 1 base, and 7 bases lay in between. The CDR3 sequence: CASSYSKGSNQPQHF. CDR3 DNA: TGTGCCAGCAGTTACTCGAAAGGGAGCAATCAGCCCCAGCATTTT.

The chain recombines TRBV7-9 with TRBJ2-1, with 7 nucleotides matching TRBD1. Losses at the gene ends were 1 base for V and 7 bases for J; bases not matched to a gene: 7. Germline CDR1 reads SEHNR; CDR2 reads FQNEAQ (reference sequence). CDR3 length equals 15 residues. The CDR3 coding sequence is TGTGCCAGCAGCTTAGTGGTCCAGGGGGAGAATGAGCAGTTCTTC. Residues: CASSLVVQGENEQFF.

The chain couples TRBV9 to TRBJ1-2; D is unresolved. CDR3 length: 13 residues. Trimming pared 4 bases from V and 3 bases from J, leaving 10 bases between. CDR1 is SGDLS, CDR2 YYNGEE, per germline. Here the CDR3 DNA reads TGTGCCAGCAGCTCCACGAGTGACTATGGCTACACCTTC. Its translation is CASSSTSDYGYTF.

J is TRBJ2-1 and V is TRBV19; no firm D call. The CDR3 contains 16 residues. Trimming left V 1 base short and J 4 bases short, with 14 bases between. Germline V gene lookup returns CDR1 LNHDA and CDR2 SQIVND (reference sequence). Written as DNA, the CDR3 is TGTGCCAGTAGTATAGTTGGCTTAGCTCAATACAATGAGCAGTTCTTC. Amino acids: CASSIVGLAQYNEQFF.

This clone showed up just a few times. This rearrangement joins TRBV29-1 to TRBJ2-5; 10 bases match TRBD2. The CDR3 sequence is 15 residues long. CDR1 is SQVTM, CDR2 ANQGSEA, per germline. The V segment lost 3 bases and the J segment 5 bases; nucleotides outside the gene matches: 9. The CDR3 here is CSVDNPLAGEETQYF. CDR3 nucleotide sequence: TGCAGCGTTGATAATCCCCTAGCGGGGGAGGAGACCCAGTACTTC.

This chain connects TRBV11-2 to TRBJ2-3, with D maybe TRBD2 (6 bases). Germline CDR1 reads SGHAT; CDR2 reads FQNNGV. This CDR3 region has 13 residues. V gave up 5 bases and J gave up 5 bases, with 11 bases separating them. Written as DNA, the CDR3 is TGTGCCAGCAGCAGCGACGGGGGAGATACGCAGTATTTT. Residues: CASSSDGGDTQYF.

V usage is TRBV11-3 and J usage is TRBJ2-5; D uncertain. The CDR3 is 13 residues long. The V end was cut by 5 bases, the J end by 5 bases, with 12 bases between. Germline V gene sequence: CDR1 SGHNT, CDR2 YENEEA. CDR3 bases: TGTGCCAGCAGCCCCAGGATGGGGGAGACCCAGTACTTC. Translated: CASSPRMGETQYF.

The J gene is TRBJ1-1, the V gene TRBV27; no definite D call. The germline CDR1 and CDR2 sequences are MNHEY and SMNVEV (reference sequence). This CDR3 region has 14 residues. Trimming shortened V by 3 bases and J by 1 base, and 9 bases separated the two germline ends. The CDR3 loop reads CASSFLSQNTEAFF. The CDR3 coding sequence is TGTGCCAGCAGTTTTCTATCGCAGAACACTGAAGCTTTCTTT.

This chain joins TRBV7-3 and TRBJ2-4; the D gene could be TRBD1 or TRBD2 (5 bases each). Per germline, CDR1 SGHTA and CDR2 FQGTGA. The CDR3 is made up of 15 amino acids. V was pared by 3 bases and J by 7 bases, with 16 bases between. CDR3 amino acids: CASSLNGAAVNIQYF. CDR3 nucleotide sequence: TGTGCCAGCAGCTTGAACGGGGCGGCCGTCAACATTCAGTACTTC.

This clone appeared a few times. This chain joins TRBV2 and TRBJ2-5; a weak D match, TRBD1 (6 bases). V was trimmed by 2 bases and J by 1 base, leaving 14 bases between them. CDR1 is SNHLY, CDR2 FYNNEI, per germline. The CDR3 runs to 16 residues. This chain's CDR3 is CASSESGAGAQETQYF. CDR3 DNA: TGTGCCAGCAGTGAATCAGGGGCGGGCGCCCAAGAGACCCAGTACTTC.

CDR3 coding DNA: TGTGCAGGAGGCACATCAGCTAACTATGGCTACACCTTC. Translating it yields CAGGTSANYGYTF. The chain combines TRBV2 with TRBJ1-2; D is unclear. CDR1 SNHLY and CDR2 FYNNEI come from the germline V gene. The CDR3 is 13 amino acids.